Below are 27 T cell receptor beta chains sequenced from a single sample in a study of CD8 T cells in Susac syndrome. RNA totalling roughly 0.45 to 1 ug underwent reverse transcription with random hexamers. TCRdb analysed the immunoSEQ multiplex PCR reads with MiXCR anew, one entry per CDR3 protein. The table includes some 400,000 distinct CDR3 sequences, approximately 85% detected once. The sample was CD8+ T cells from PBMCs. The receptors stem from a human donor with multiple sclerosis.

The chain uses TRBV7-6 and TRBJ2-1; possibly TRBD1 for D (6 bases). The germline V gene encodes CDR1 SGHVS and CDR2 FNYEAQ. The CDR3 is 16 residues long. The V and J ends lost 0 bases and 4 bases respectively, with 13 bases between them. The CDR3 sequence: CASSLAGGPLYNEQFF. CDR3 sequence (DNA): TGTGCCAGCAGCTTAGCAGGGGGTCCCCTATACAATGAGCAGTTCTTC.

The chain couples TRBV27 to TRBJ2-7; D not certain. Germline CDR1 reads MNHEY; CDR2 reads SMNVEV (reference sequence). V gave up 0 bases and J gave up 0 bases, with 12 bases separating them. This CDR3 is 16 amino acids long. CDR3 sequence reads: CASSLSQMTSSYEQYF. The DNA of the CDR3 is TGTGCCAGCAGTTTATCGCAGATGACCAGCTCCTACGAGCAGTACTTC.

The chain joins TRBV18 to TRBJ2-5; 9 bases align to TRBD1. V trimming: 2 bases; J trimming: 4 bases; junction bases outside the gene matches: 11. Germline values: CDR1 KGHSH, CDR2 LQKENI. The CDR3 sequence is 17 residues long. The CDR3 DNA is TGTGCCAGCTCACCATCAATTCCACAGGGGGCTGCAGAGACCCAGTACTTC. It codes for CASSPSIPQGAAETQYF.

This clonotype has only one observation. The rearrangement links TRBV6-5 to TRBJ1-1; D unresolved. The CDR3 contains 13 residues. The germline V gene encodes CDR1 MNHEY and CDR2 SVGAGI. V was shortened by 5 bases and J by 5 bases, with 12 bases between the two germline ends. The CDR3 DNA reads TGTGCCAGCAGTCCGTTTGTGGGGACTGAAGCTTTCTTT. Amino acids: CASSPFVGTEAFF.

The chain uses TRBV29-1 and TRBJ2-3, with D perhaps TRBD1 or TRBD2 (5 bases each). The CDR3 totals 14 residues. CDR1 and CDR2 from the germline V gene are SQVTM and ANQGSEA. Trimming took off 5 bases at V and 4 bases at J, with 16 bases between the two ends. This chain's CDR3 is CSVIGDRQPDTQYF. CDR3 DNA sequence: TGCAGCGTTATTGGGGACCGACAGCCAGATACGCAGTATTTT.

The chain is built from TRBV4-2 and TRBJ2-1, with 14 bases identical to TRBD2. The length of the CDR3 is 15 residues. V was clipped by 4 bases and J by 8 bases; unmatched bases: 4. Germline-derived CDR1 and CDR2 are LGHNA and YNFKEQ. The CDR3 DNA reads as TGTGCCAGCAGCCTGGGACTAGCGGGAGCGGATGAGCAGTTCTTC. It specifies CASSLGLAGADEQFF.

The J gene is TRBJ1-1, the V gene TRBV29-1; 7 bases map to TRBD1. Germline CDR1 and CDR2: SQVTM and ANQGSEA. Trimming took 3 bases from V and 3 from J; bases not matched to a gene: 7. The CDR3 runs to 14 residues. CDR3 DNA: TGCAGCGTTGATGGGCAGGGGGAGGACACTGAAGCTTTCTTT. Translating it yields CSVDGQGEDTEAFF.

The chain joins TRBV20-1 to TRBJ2-1; D call uncertain. The germline V gene encodes CDR1 DFQATT and CDR2 SNEGSKA (reference sequence). Between the trimmed V and J ends, which lost 3 bases and 5 bases, there was a span of 11 bases. The CDR3 sequence is 13 residues long. CDR3 protein: CSASSMNDNEQFF. The CDR3 DNA reads as TGCAGTGCTAGTTCGATGAACGACAATGAGCAGTTCTTC.

The chain is built from TRBV11-2 and TRBJ2-1; D may be TRBD2 (5 bases). Trimming removed 4 bases from V and 7 bases from J, with 23 bases in between. CDR1 and CDR2 from the germline V gene are SGHAT and FQNNGV. The CDR3 loop spans 17 amino acids. The CDR3 loop reads CASSSSGNIIAWNEQFF. The CDR3 DNA sequence: TGTGCCAGCAGCTCTTCCGGGAACATAATAGCGTGGAATGAGCAGTTCTTC.

The DNA for the CDR3 is TGTGCCAGCAGCTTGGCCGGGACAGGGACCTACGAGCAGTACTTC. Protein product: CASSLAGTGTYEQYF. J is TRBJ2-7 and V is TRBV7-9, with 9 bases identical to TRBD1. The CDR3 covers 15 residues. The germline CDR1 and CDR2 sequences are SEHNR and FQNEAQ (reference sequence). V gave up 3 bases and J gave up 2 bases; unmatched junction bases: 5.

The rearrangement joins TRBV3-1 to TRBJ1-4; 8 nucleotides line up with TRBD1. In germline, CDR1 is LGHDT, CDR2 YNNKEL (reference sequence). The V gene end was trimmed by 4 bases and the J gene end by 6 bases; junction bases not matched to a gene: 7. The CDR3 extends over 15 amino acids. CDR3 amino acids: CASSPHGDRHEKLFF. The CDR3 DNA follows: TGTGCCAGCAGCCCCCATGGGGACAGGCATGAAAAACTGTTTTTT.

This clonotype was detected only once. The DNA for the CDR3 is TGCGCCAGCAGCCCCGGGGCGGGGGGTGACACTGAAGCTTTCTTT. It codes for CASSPGAGGDTEAFF. V gene TRBV5-1 combines with J gene TRBJ1-1; tentatively, D is TRBD1 (5 bases). V lost 4 bases and J lost 3, with 16 bases in between. CDR1 is SGHRS, CDR2 YFSETQ, per germline. This CDR3 contains 15 residues. The full variable domain, with the rest looked up from reference TRBV5-1 and TRBJ1-1, is KAGVTQTPRYLIKTRGQQVTLSCSPISGHRSVSWYQQTPGQGLQFLFEYFSETQRNKGNFPGRFSGRQFSNSRSEMNVSTLELGDSALYLCASSPGAGGDTEAFFGQGTRLTVV.

The CDR3 region is CASSWDGVSYNEQFF. CDR3 bases: TGTGCCAGCAGTTGGGATGGGGTCTCCTACAATGAGCAGTTCTTC. The V and J genes are TRBV27 and TRBJ2-1; D is undetermined. The length of the CDR3 is 15 residues. Trimming removed 4 bases from V and 0 bases from J, with 10 bases in between. The germline V gene has CDR1 MNHEY and CDR2 SMNVEV (reference sequence).

The rearrangement joins TRBV6-2 or TRBV6-3 to TRBJ2-1; D is uncertain. The CDR3 covers 14 residues. The V and J ends lost 2 bases and 4 bases respectively, with 9 bases between them. CDR1 is MNHEY, CDR2 SVGEGT, per germline. CDR3 sequence reads: CASSYASPYNEQFF. The CDR3 nucleotides are TGTGCCAGCAGTTACGCTAGTCCGTACAATGAGCAGTTCTTC.

The J gene is TRBJ2-2, the V gene TRBV2; 10 bases map to TRBD2. This CDR3 spans 19 amino acids. V lost 3 bases, J lost 4 bases, and 14 bases stayed unmatched. Germline lookup yields CDR1 SNHLY and CDR2 FYNNEI. CDR3 DNA sequence: TGTGCCAGCAGTGACGGACCCCCTAGCGGGAGCGGTGGCACCGGGGAGCTGTTTTTT. It translates to CASSDGPPSGSGGTGELFF.

The rearrangement uses TRBV19 and TRBJ1-2; unclear D gene. The CDR3 contains 14 residues. Between the trimmed V and J ends, which lost 7 bases and 4 bases, there was a span of 16 bases. Per the germline V gene, CDR1 is LNHDA and CDR2 is SQIVND (reference sequence). The CDR3 region has the DNA TGTGCCAGTACTCCGTCCCCACAGTTCTATGGCTACACCTTC. Its protein product is CASTPSPQFYGYTF.

This clonotype occurred a few times. The chain is built from TRBV5-1 and TRBJ2-5, with unresolved D. Trimming left V 0 bases short and J 2 bases short, with 8 bases between. There are 14 residues in the CDR3. Germline-derived CDR1 and CDR2 are SGHRS and YFSETQ. The CDR3 nucleotides are TGCGCCAGCAGCTTGGCCGCGTGGCAAGAGACCCAGTACTTC. Residues: CASSLAAWQETQYF.

The chain employs TRBV2 and TRBJ1-1, with 7 positions matching TRBD1. CDR1 and CDR2 (germline): SNHLY, FYNNEI. CDR3 size: 13 residues. V was pared by 9 bases and J by 5 bases, with 9 bases of the junction left unmatched. The CDR3 spells CASPKQGSTEAFF. CDR3 sequence (DNA): TGTGCCAGTCCAAAACAGGGGAGTACTGAAGCTTTCTTT.

The chain has TRBV5-1 and TRBJ2-3, with a possible D match to TRBD2 (5 bases). Germline loops: CDR1 SGHRS, CDR2 YFSETQ. The CDR3 is 16 residues long. The germline V and J ends were trimmed by 0 bases and 2 bases, with 13 bases remaining between them. The CDR3 here is CASSLDRPGITDTQYF. The CDR3 DNA is TGCGCCAGCAGCTTGGACCGTCCGGGGATCACAGATACGCAGTATTTT.

This clonotype was seen a handful of times. The chain employs TRBV6-6 and TRBJ2-7; 8 bases fit TRBD2. V trimming: 3 bases; J trimming: 6 bases; junction bases outside the gene matches: 4. This CDR3 has 13 amino acids. Germline V gene sequence: CDR1 MNHNY, CDR2 SVGAGI (reference sequence). CDR3 protein: CASSYTAGGEQYF. CDR3 sequence (DNA): TGTGCCAGCAGTTATACGGCGGGGGGCGAGCAGTACTTC.

V gene TRBV3-1 combines with J gene TRBJ1-2, with TRBD1 as a possible D gene (5 bases). CDR1 is LGHDT and CDR2 is YNNKEL in the germline V gene (reference sequence). This CDR3 has 16 residues. Trimming removed 0 bases from V and 4 bases from J, with 15 bases in between. The CDR3 region has the DNA TGTGCCAGCAGCCAAGAAGGGGAAGGCAGCCTCTATGGCTACACCTTC. This codes for CASSQEGEGSLYGYTF.

The rearrangement links TRBV20-1 to TRBJ2-1; D is undetermined. The CDR3 extends over 16 amino acids. V lost 2 bases, J lost 3 bases, and 17 bases lay in between. In germline, CDR1 is DFQATT, CDR2 SNEGSKA (reference sequence). The CDR3 nucleotides are TGCAGTGCTAGACACTCTGTGGGGTCCCGCTACAATGAGCAGTTCTTC. It is translated as CSARHSVGSRYNEQFF.

The CDR3, as DNA: TGCGCCAGCAGCCTCAGGGGACGGGGGTTGGAGACCCAGTACTTC. Amino acid sequence: CASSLRGRGLETQYF. This chain joins TRBV5-1 and TRBJ2-5, with D possibly called TRBD1 or TRBD2 (6 bases each). Trimming shortened V by 4 bases and J by 5 bases, and 18 bases separated the two germline ends. Germline V gives CDR1 SGHRS, CDR2 YFSETQ. The CDR3 has 15 residues.

The chain employs TRBV15 and TRBJ2-7; TRBD2 matches at 7 bases. CDR1 and CDR2 from the germline V gene are LNHNV and YYDKDF (reference sequence). Germline trimming cut 0 bases from V and 5 bases from J; bases unmatched to any gene: 4. This CDR3 comprises 14 residues. CDR3 region: CATSRDWRGNEQYF. CDR3 bases: TGTGCCACCAGCAGAGACTGGCGGGGGAACGAGCAGTACTTC.

This clonotype turned up a few times. J is TRBJ2-7 and V is TRBV4-1, with D perhaps matching TRBD2 (6 bases). The ends were cut back, 0 bases at V and 3 bases at J, with 12 bases in the middle. This CDR3 region has 15 residues. The germline V gene encodes CDR1 MGHRA and CDR2 YSYEKL. Here the CDR3 DNA reads TGCGCCAGCAGCCAAGACCCCGGGAGTGTCTACGAGCAGTACTTC. Protein: CASSQDPGSVYEQYF.

This clonotype has just a few counts. The chain has TRBV7-4 and TRBJ1-1; D unresolved. This CDR3 comprises 14 residues. V dropped 5 bases and J dropped 6 bases, with 16 bases sitting between them. CDR1 and CDR2 from the germline V gene are SGHVT and SQSDAQ. CDR3 DNA sequence: TGTGCCAGCAGCCCAAAAATGGAGAGGGCTGAAGCTTTCTTT. Translating it yields CASSPKMERAEAFF.

The V call is TRBV29-1, the J call TRBJ2-7; a weak D match, TRBD2 (5 bases). Trimming took 4 bases from V and 3 from J, leaving 16 bases between them. The CDR3 is 14 amino acids. The germline gives CDR1 SQVTM, CDR2 ANQGSEA. The chain's CDR3 is CSVARRGVGYEQYF. In nucleotides, the CDR3 is TGCAGCGTTGCCCGCCGGGGAGTAGGCTACGAGCAGTACTTC.